This entry lists 14 T cell receptor beta chains sequenced from one sample in a study of TIL therapy for anti-PD-1-resistant metastatic lung cancer. The libraries were made with immunoSEQ v3. The data were produced by immunoSEQ multiplex PCR, yet TCRdb's version contains in-frame clones alone and is incomplete. The table has 54,000 or so clones, around 67% seen once. The time point is: pre-treatment sample, taken before nivolumab and TIL therapy. Specimen: blood, collected at baseline. Receptors originate from a person between 30 and 80 years old with non-small cell lung cancer.

The chain carries TRBV6-6 and TRBJ1-2; D is unresolved. The CDR3 sequence is 15 residues long. The V gene's germline CDR1 is MNHNY and CDR2 SVGAGI (reference sequence). Trimming pared 0 bases from V and 4 bases from J, leaving 12 bases between. CDR3: CASSYSMGSSYGYTF. In DNA, the CDR3 is TGTGCCAGCAGTTACTCGATGGGCAGTTCCTATGGCTACACCTTC.

This clone was counted between two and nine times. CDR3 amino acids: CASSLEGRNYGYTF. CDR3 sequence (DNA): TGTGCCAGCAGCTTGGAGGGCAGGAACTATGGCTACACCTTC. The chain carries TRBV11-3 and TRBJ1-2; D is unclear. Between the trimmed V and J ends, which lost 3 bases and 2 bases, there was a span of 10 bases. The CDR3 covers 14 residues. Germline loops: CDR1 SGHNT, CDR2 YENEEA. Complete variable domain (other parts from reference TRBV11-3 and TRBJ1-2): EAGVVQSPRYKIIEKKQPVAFWCNPISGHNTLYWYLQNLGQGPELLIRYENEEAVDDSQLPKDRFSAERLKGVDSTLKIQPAELGDSAVYLCASSLEGRNYGYTFGSGTRLTVV.

This clone was seen only a few times. This rearrangement joins TRBV28 to TRBJ1-3; 7 nucleotides agree with TRBD1. The CDR3 runs to 15 residues. The trim removed 4 bases at V and 4 bases at J, leaving 7 bases unmatched. Germline assignment: CDR1 MDHEN and CDR2 SYDVKM. The CDR3 is CASSSPGTEGNTIYF. The CDR3 nucleotides read TGTGCCAGCAGTTCCCCCGGGACAGAAGGAAACACCATATATTTT.

The rearrangement uses TRBV5-6 and TRBJ2-4; the match to TRBD1 covers 7 bases. Germline V gene lookup returns CDR1 SGHDT and CDR2 YYEEEE. The CDR3 is 17 residues long. V was clipped by 0 bases and J by 9 bases; unmatched bases: 15. The CDR3 loop is CASSLANGQVRGGIQYF. In DNA, the CDR3 is TGTGCCAGCAGCTTGGCGAATGGACAGGTCCGAGGGGGCATTCAGTACTTC.

The J gene is TRBJ2-1, the V gene TRBV7-2; 11 bases align to TRBD2. The CDR3 has 16 amino acids. V dropped 2 bases and J dropped 6; count of bases not matched to a gene: 6. Germline CDR1 is SGHTA and CDR2 is FQGNSA. CDR3 nucleotides: TGTGCCAGCAGCTTACGACTAGCGGGATCACCCAATGAGCAGTTCTTC. Residues: CASSLRLAGSPNEQFF.

The rearrangement links TRBV9 to TRBJ2-6; perhaps TRBD1 as D (6 bases). The CDR3 contains 15 residues. Germline V gene sequence: CDR1 SGDLS, CDR2 YYNGEE. Trimming removed 4 bases at V and 1 base at J, with 9 bases between. The CDR3: CASSTQGSGANVLTF. CDR3 DNA: TGTGCCAGCAGCACCCAGGGGTCTGGGGCCAACGTCCTGACTTTC.

Only a few counts were recorded for this clone. The chain recombines TRBV7-9 with TRBJ1-5, with D unresolved. Germline loops: CDR1 SEHNR, CDR2 FQNEAQ (reference sequence). CDR3 length equals 12 residues. V lost 3 bases and J lost 8, with 8 bases in between. The CDR3: CASSFDWEPQHF. CDR3 coding DNA: TGTGCCAGCAGCTTCGATTGGGAGCCCCAGCATTTT.

This clone was counted only a few times. The V gene is TRBV19, the J gene TRBJ1-1; possibly TRBD1 for D (6 bases). There are 14 residues in the CDR3. Germline V gene lookup returns CDR1 LNHDA and CDR2 SQIVND (reference sequence). V gave up 7 bases and J gave up 7 bases, with 19 bases separating them. For the CDR3, the DNA is TGTGCCAGTATCCGGACCGGGACAACCTATGAAGCTTTCTTT. Translated, it gives CASIRTGTTYEAFF.

This clone was detected only a few times. The genes are TRBV7-3 and TRBJ2-2, with unresolved D. Germline V gives CDR1 SGHTA, CDR2 FQGTGA. This CDR3 has 14 residues. V was cut by 6 bases and J by 0 bases, with 8 bases left in between. CDR3 bases: TGTGCCAGCAGTGAGCTCGCGAACACCGGGGAGCTGTTTTTT. Encoded protein: CASSELANTGELFF.

The chain recombines TRBV28 with TRBJ1-1; D unresolved. Germline CDR1 reads MDHEN; CDR2 reads SYDVKM. The V end was cut by 5 bases, the J end by 8 bases, with 6 bases between. The CDR3 runs 10 residues. In DNA form, the CDR3 reads TGTGCCAGCAGTGCCCCGGAAGCTTTCTTT. It translates to CASSAPEAFF.

This chain connects TRBV29-1 to TRBJ1-4; a possible D gene is TRBD1 (6 bases). Germline-derived CDR1 and CDR2 are SQVTM and ANQGSEA. Trimming stripped 2 bases from V and 4 bases from J, with 14 bases between. CDR3 length equals 15 residues. CDR3 nucleotide sequence: TGCAGCGTTGAACAACAGGACAGCCTTAATGAAAAACTGTTTTTT. Translated: CSVEQQDSLNEKLFF.

A single count supports this clone. The chain combines TRBV10-1 with TRBJ2-1; no clear D. The CDR3 has 14 amino acids. Germline CDR1 reads WNHNN; CDR2 reads SYGVQD (reference sequence). Trimming took off 8 bases at V and 7 bases at J, with 18 bases between the two ends. Here the CDR3 DNA reads TGCGCCAGCCGACCAGCTTACTGGGTAAATGAGCAGTTCTTC. Encoded protein: CASRPAYWVNEQFF.

In this sample, this clone turned up once. This chain uses TRBV19 with TRBJ1-1; the D gene is possibly TRBD1 (5 bases). This CDR3 spans 16 amino acids. V lost 3 bases and J lost 1, with 15 bases in between. Per germline, CDR1 LNHDA and CDR2 SQIVND (reference sequence). CDR3 residues: CASSMGGGNPNTEAFF. The CDR3 DNA sequence: TGTGCCAGTAGTATGGGGGGAGGAAATCCGAACACTGAAGCTTTCTTT.

V gene TRBV7-8 combines with J gene TRBJ2-7; 11 nucleotides line up with TRBD2. The CDR3 has 14 amino acids. The germline CDR1 and CDR2 sequences are SGHVS and FQNEAQ. V was pared by 3 bases and J by 4 bases, with 2 bases of the junction left unmatched. CDR3 loop: CASSLASGRYEQYF. The DNA for the CDR3 is TGTGCCAGCAGCTTGGCTAGCGGGAGGTACGAGCAGTACTTC.